The 9 T cell receptor beta chains listed next were all sequenced from one sample in a study of blood T cell repertoires in COVID-19. Some clones are missing from TCRdb's copy, which holds only in-frame ones; the method was immunoSEQ multiplex PCR. The sample includes some 300,000 clones, roughly 90% of them seen just once. Sequencing was performed on peripheral blood. These receptors were taken from a middle-aged woman with COVID-19, enrolled during active disease.

CDR3: CASSLEETQYF. CDR3 DNA: TGTGCCAGCAGTTTAGAGGAGACCCAGTACTTC. The gene calls are TRBV28 and TRBJ2-5; unclear D gene. Per germline, CDR1 MDHEN and CDR2 SYDVKM. The CDR3 covers 11 residues. The V end lost 2 bases, the J end lost 5 bases, and 3 bases lay between the germline ends.

This clone has just one count. The J gene is TRBJ1-2, the V gene TRBV18; 9 bases are a match to TRBD1. Per germline, CDR1 KGHSH and CDR2 LQKENI. Unmatched junction bases numbered 9, after V lost 3 bases and J lost 4 bases. The CDR3 is 16 amino acids. For the CDR3, the DNA is TGTGCCAGCTCACCTACGGGGGACAGGGTCGGCTATGGCTACACCTTC. It yields the protein CASSPTGDRVGYGYTF.

Concerning this clone itself: Other DNA sequences in the sample encode the same CDR3. The chain couples TRBV7-8 to TRBJ1-5; 8 bases line up with TRBD1. Germline CDR1 is SGHVS and CDR2 is FQNEAQ. The CDR3 spans 19 residues. V lost 1 base, J lost 5 bases, and 16 bases stayed unmatched. DNA of the CDR3: TGTGCCAGCAGCTTAGGGTTGCGCGGGACAGGCGTATTTTATCAGCCCCAGCATTTT. Translation gives CASSLGLRGTGVFYQPQHF. Based on the CDR3 plus reference TRBV7-8 and TRBJ1-5, the full variable domain is GAGVSQSPRYKVAKRGQDVALRCDPISGHVSLFWYQQALGQGPEFLTYFQNEAQLDKSGLPSDRFFAERPEGSVSTLKIQRTQQEDSAVYLCASSLGLRGTGVFYQPQHFGDGTRLSIL.

The chain recombines TRBV7-2 with TRBJ2-7; tentatively, D is TRBD2 (6 bases). The CDR3 is 16 residues long. The V end was cut by 2 bases, the J end by 8 bases, with 22 bases between. From germline, CDR1 is SGHTA and CDR2 FQGNSA. The CDR3 here is CASSLKWRGSPTQQYF. In DNA form, the CDR3 reads TGTGCCAGCAGCTTAAAATGGCGGGGTTCCCCTACGCAGCAGTACTTC.

J is TRBJ2-3 and V is TRBV4-1; the match to TRBD2 covers 9 bases. CDR3 length: 20 residues. After removal of 0 bases from V and 0 bases from J, the junction contained 13 bases not matched to a gene. CDR1 is MGHRA and CDR2 is YSYEKL in the germline V gene. The CDR3 spells CASSQDGGPIAGASTDTQYF. CDR3 DNA: TGCGCCAGCAGCCAAGATGGGGGCCCGATAGCGGGAGCTAGCACAGATACGCAGTATTTT.

This chain uses TRBV21-1 with TRBJ1-1. TRBV21-1 is tagged as a pseudogene. The CDR3 runs 13 residues. The CDR3 DNA reads as TGTGCCAGCAGCGTGAGAGTGAGCGCTGAAGCTTTCTTT. Translating it yields CASSVRVSAEAFF.

The CDR3 is CASSLADNEQFF. The CDR3 region has the DNA TGCGCCAGCAGCCTAGCGGACAATGAGCAGTTCTTC. V usage is TRBV5-1 and J usage is TRBJ2-1, with 7 bases matching TRBD2. The CDR3 is 12 residues long. Germline CDR1 SGHRS, CDR2 YFSETQ. Trimming removed 4 bases from V and 5 bases from J; junction bases left unmatched: 0.

The chain couples TRBV6-1 to TRBJ1-2; the match to TRBD1 covers 9 bases. Germline CDR1 is MNHNS and CDR2 is SASEGT. J gave up 5 bases and V 2 bases, and 9 bases lay outside the gene matches. CDR3 length: 16 amino acids. The CDR3 nucleotides read TGTGCCAGCAGTGAATTCCATATGGGACAGGGTTATGGCTACACCTTC. This sequence encodes CASSEFHMGQGYGYTF.

J is TRBJ1-2 and V is TRBV18; a possible D gene is TRBD1 (6 bases). V gave up 1 base and J gave up 5 bases, with 14 bases separating them. Germline V gene data show CDR1 as KGHSH and CDR2 as LQKENI. This CDR3 has 15 residues. CDR3: CASSPRSSGEYGYTF. The CDR3 region has the DNA TGTGCCAGCTCACCACGTTCGTCAGGGGAGTATGGCTACACCTTC.